The 18 T cell receptor beta chains listed next were all sequenced from one sample in a study of OX40 agonist ivuxolimab in advanced cancers. Clones were sequenced by immunoSEQ multiplex PCR, and TCRdb holds only the in-frame ones, with some missing. Counted here are 14,000 or so clones, about 75% occurring once; the ten biggest clones make up approximately 15%. Sequences were derived from CD4+ or CD8+ T cells sorted from blood, sampled in a trial of the OX40 agonist ivuxolimab. The receptors stem from an adult with an advanced solid tumor such as melanoma, head and neck, liver or kidney cancer.

V is TRBV20-1 and J is TRBJ2-5, with unresolved D. The J call may be faulty, since TRBJ2-7 better matches the DNA end. Germline CDR1 and CDR2: DFQATT and SNEGSKA (reference sequence). This CDR3 spans 11 amino acids. The CDR3 here is CSANWGYEQYF. CDR3 DNA: TGCAGTGCTAACTGGGGCTACGAGCAGTACTTC.

This clone was counted a single time. The rearrangement uses TRBV7-8 and TRBJ1-5, with D perhaps matching TRBD1 (6 bases). The CDR3 covers 14 residues. The V gene's germline CDR1 is SGHVS and CDR2 FQNEAQ. Trimming left V 6 bases short and J 6 bases short, with 15 bases between. The CDR3 sequence is CASSGGLGGQPQHF. The DNA of the CDR3 is TGTGCCAGCAGTGGGGGCTTAGGTGGTCAGCCCCAGCATTTT. Filled out from reference TRBV7-8 and TRBJ1-5, the complete variable domain reads GAGVSQSPRYKVAKRGQDVALRCDPISGHVSLFWYQQALGQGPEFLTYFQNEAQLDKSGLPSDRFFAERPEGSVSTLKIQRTQQEDSAVYLCASSGGLGGQPQHFGDGTRLSIL.

This chain links TRBV4-2 with TRBJ1-5, with 7 nucleotides matching TRBD1. V lost 6 bases and J lost 8; bases outside the gene matches: 13. Germline assignment: CDR1 LGHNA and CDR2 YNFKEQ. The CDR3 totals 15 residues. The CDR3 reads CASRVNGQAVEPQHF. The DNA of the CDR3 is TGTGCCAGCAGGGTTAACGGACAGGCTGTGGAGCCCCAGCATTTT.

The chain carries TRBV13 and TRBJ1-3, with D possibly TRBD1 on 6 matching bases. Germline-derived CDR1 and CDR2 are PRHDT and FYEKMQ (reference sequence). Trimming took off 3 bases at V and 5 bases at J, with 11 bases between the two ends. The length of the CDR3 is 14 residues. CDR3 region: CASSLGGLRNTIYF. DNA for the CDR3: TGTGCCAGCAGCTTGGGGGGCTTGCGAAACACCATATATTTT.

The genes are TRBV7-2 and TRBJ2-7, with TRBD2 as a possible D gene (5 bases). Germline V gives CDR1 SGHTA, CDR2 FQGNSA. V was pared by 3 bases and J by 7 bases, with 7 bases between. The CDR3 length is 11 residues. The CDR3 loop reads CASSLTGEQYF. CDR3 sequence (DNA): TGTGCCAGCAGCTTGACGGGGGAGCAGTACTTC. Based on the CDR3 plus reference TRBV7-2 and TRBJ2-7, the full variable domain is GAGVSQSPSNKVTEKGKDVELRCDPISGHTALYWYRQSLGQGLEFLIYFQGNSAPDKSGLPSDRFSAERTGGSVSTLTIQRTQQEDSAVYLCASSLTGEQYFGPGTRLTVT.

J is TRBJ2-7 and V is TRBV9; TRBD1 is a possible D gene (7 bases). Between the trimmed V and J ends, which lost 4 bases and 0 bases, there was a span of 20 bases. The CDR3 length is 17 residues. The germline CDR1 and CDR2 sequences are SGDLS and YYNGEE. CDR3 in DNA: TGTGCCAGCAGCCCCAATCAGGCAGGGGGGCTCTCCTACGAGCAGTACTTC. Translation gives CASSPNQAGGLSYEQYF.

Comment on this clone: At the DNA level, this CDR3 is encoded by other sequences in the same sample as well. The chain links TRBV9 to TRBJ2-4, with D possibly TRBD1 on 5 matching bases. The CDR3 totals 14 residues. Per germline, CDR1 SGDLS and CDR2 YYNGEE. The V and J ends lost 7 bases and 0 bases respectively, with 11 bases between them. The CDR3 DNA sequence: TGTGCCAGCTCTGCAGGGCTAGCCAAAAACATTCAGTACTTC. It yields the protein CASSAGLAKNIQYF.

This clone was observed a single time. The V and J genes are TRBV5-6 and TRBJ2-7; D may be TRBD1 (6 bases). The CDR3 is 14 amino acids. Trimming left V 0 bases short and J 3 bases short, with 10 bases between. Germline assignment: CDR1 SGHDT and CDR2 YYEEEE. The CDR3 here is CASSLGRGVYEQYF. The CDR3 coding sequence is TGTGCCAGCAGCTTGGGCAGGGGAGTCTACGAGCAGTACTTC.

The CDR3 DNA follows: TGTGCCAGAAGCTTGAACACTGAAGCTTTCTTT. Translating it yields CARSLNTEAFF. This chain uses TRBV5-3 with TRBJ1-1, with D unclear. TRBV5-3 is annotated as an ORF whose role is uncertain. There are 11 residues in the CDR3. V was cut by 1 base and J by 2 bases, with 0 bases left in between.

The gene calls are TRBV7-3 and TRBJ2-1; 8 positions match TRBD2. The CDR3 is 15 residues long. Germline V gene lookup returns CDR1 SGHTA and CDR2 FQGTGA. V shed 5 bases, J shed 2 bases, and the junction held 5 bases outside the gene matches. The CDR3 DNA follows: TGTGCCAGCAGCCAAACTAGCGGACCCTACAATGAGCAGTTCTTC. Amino acid sequence: CASSQTSGPYNEQFF.

The chain combines TRBV5-1 with TRBJ2-7; TRBD2 might be the D (5 bases). Germline V gene data show CDR1 as SGHRS and CDR2 as YFSETQ. V was pared by 1 base and J by 4 bases, with 18 bases between. This CDR3 comprises 16 residues. CDR3 DNA: TGCGCCAGCAGCTTGCTTGGGGAGAGAAAAGTTTACGAGCAGTACTTC. Translated: CASSLLGERKVYEQYF.

This chain links TRBV10-3 with TRBJ1-2; 9 bases line up with TRBD1. The CDR3 extends over 12 amino acids. Trimming took 6 bases from V and 13 from J; bases not matched to a gene: 9. Looked up from germline, CDR1 is ENHRY and CDR2 is SYGVKD. CDR3 protein: CAISTGGLLGTF. CDR3 DNA: TGTGCCATCAGCACAGGGGGCTTACTGGGCACCTTC.

The chain uses TRBV11-2 and TRBJ1-5, with D maybe TRBD1 (6 bases). The CDR3 is 18 residues long. Trimming pared 0 bases from V and 0 bases from J, leaving 15 bases between. Germline V CDR1 and CDR2: SGHAT, FQNNGV. CDR3 residues: CASSLEGDISDSNQPQHF. Written as DNA, the CDR3 is TGTGCCAGCAGCTTAGAGGGGGACATTTCCGATAGCAATCAGCCCCAGCATTTT.

The rearrangement links TRBV9 to TRBJ2-7; 7 bases are shared with TRBD1. Germline trimming cut 2 bases from V and 0 bases from J; bases unmatched to any gene: 8. Germline CDR1 reads SGDLS; CDR2 reads YYNGEE. The CDR3 is 16 amino acids. As DNA, the CDR3 is TGTGCCAGCAGCGTGTCAGGGGGACCTAGCTCCTACGAGCAGTACTTC. Its protein is CASSVSGGPSSYEQYF.

The J gene is TRBJ2-6, the V gene TRBV5-1; possibly TRBD1 for D (6 bases). Germline CDR1 reads SGHRS; CDR2 reads YFSETQ. The ends were cut back, 3 bases at V and 3 bases at J, with 7 bases in the middle. The CDR3 has 14 amino acids. As DNA, the CDR3 is TGCGCCAGCAGCTCAGGGGTTGGGGCCAACGTCCTGACTTTC. Residues: CASSSGVGANVLTF.

This clone was observed a single time. V and J are TRBV27 and TRBJ2-1; 7 positions match TRBD2. The V gene end was trimmed by 6 bases and the J gene end by 8 bases; junction bases not matched to a gene: 13. Germline CDR1 is MNHEY and CDR2 is SMNVEV (reference sequence). CDR3 length equals 15 residues. The CDR3 DNA reads TGTGCCAGCAGATTTACCGGGACTACCGCCTATGAGCAGTTCTTC. Protein: CASRFTGTTAYEQFF.

This chain uses TRBV4-3 with TRBJ1-2, with 8 nucleotides matching TRBD1. Germline-derived CDR1 and CDR2 are LGHNA and YSLEER. V was clipped by 5 bases and J by 4 bases; unmatched bases: 15. The CDR3 spans 17 residues. The CDR3, as DNA: TGCGCCAGCAGCAAACTTGGACAGGGAGTGTTGAGCTATGGCTACACCTTC. Translation: CASSKLGQGVLSYGYTF.

This chain uses TRBV28 with TRBJ2-5; D remains ambiguous. Germline lookup yields CDR1 MDHEN and CDR2 SYDVKM. CDR3 length equals 13 residues. V was trimmed by 2 bases and J by 5 bases, leaving 9 bases between them. The CDR3 DNA sequence: TGTGCCAGCAGTTTAAGCCCCCCGGAGACCCAGTACTTC. Its translation is CASSLSPPETQYF.